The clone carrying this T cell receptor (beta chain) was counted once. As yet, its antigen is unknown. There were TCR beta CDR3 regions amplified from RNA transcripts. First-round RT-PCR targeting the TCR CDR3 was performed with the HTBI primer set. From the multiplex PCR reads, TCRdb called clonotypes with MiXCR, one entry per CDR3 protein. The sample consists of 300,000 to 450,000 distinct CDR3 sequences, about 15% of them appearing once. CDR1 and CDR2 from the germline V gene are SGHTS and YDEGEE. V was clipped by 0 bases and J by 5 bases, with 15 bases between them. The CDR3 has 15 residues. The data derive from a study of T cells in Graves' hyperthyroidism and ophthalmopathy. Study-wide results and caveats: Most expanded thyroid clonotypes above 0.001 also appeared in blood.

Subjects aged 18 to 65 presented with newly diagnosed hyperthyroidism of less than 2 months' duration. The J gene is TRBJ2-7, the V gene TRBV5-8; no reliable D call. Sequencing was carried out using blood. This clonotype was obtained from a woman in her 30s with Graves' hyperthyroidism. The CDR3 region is CASSLGLIGLHEQYF. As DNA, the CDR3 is TGTGCCAGCAGCTTGGGGTTAATAGGGCTCCACGAGCAGTACTTC.